A single sample gave rise to the 8 T cell receptor beta chains below, sequenced in a study of blood T cell repertoires in COVID-19. TCRdb's copy holds only in-frame clones and misses some; the assay was immunoSEQ multiplex PCR. The table shows approximately 450,000 clones, with roughly 91% occurring only once. The specimen sequenced was peripheral blood. These receptor sequences come from a woman in her 30s with acute or convalescent COVID-19.

The gene calls are TRBV5-6 and TRBJ1-1; D gene ambiguous. The CDR3 consists of 10 residues. CDR1 and CDR2 (germline): SGHDT, YYEEEE. Trimming took off 4 bases at V and 12 bases at J, with 10 bases between the two ends. The CDR3 loop reads CASSGKITFF. The CDR3 DNA sequence: TGTGCCAGCAGCGGCAAAATAACTTTCTTT.

Turning to this clone: The sample holds other DNA sequences that translate to the same CDR3. V usage is TRBV28 and J usage is TRBJ2-3; 7 nucleotides line up with TRBD2. Germline lookup yields CDR1 MDHEN and CDR2 SYDVKM. The CDR3 extends over 12 amino acids. With 6 bases clipped from V and 6 bases from J, the junction kept 3 bases outside the gene matches. The CDR3 sequence is CASSSSGDTQYF. The CDR3 DNA is TGTGCCAGCAGCAGTAGCGGGGATACGCAGTATTTT.

J is TRBJ2-5 and V is TRBV5-1, with TRBD1 as a possible D gene (6 bases). Trimming pared 8 bases from V and 1 base from J, leaving 18 bases between. Germline V CDR1 and CDR2: SGHRS, YFSETQ. The CDR3 extends over 15 amino acids. CDR3 sequence: CARVYGRGSQETQYF. CDR3 sequence (DNA): TGCGCCAGGGTCTACGGAAGGGGGAGCCAAGAGACCCAGTACTTC.

J is TRBJ1-2 and V is TRBV30; D unclear. Trimming took off 1 base at V and 3 bases at J, with 9 bases between the two ends. This CDR3 has 13 amino acids. Per the germline V gene, CDR1 is GTSNPN and CDR2 is SVGIG (reference sequence). The CDR3 reads CAWSELGDYGYTF. Here the CDR3 DNA reads TGTGCCTGGAGTGAGCTAGGAGACTATGGCTACACCTTC. The complete variable domain, with remaining parts taken from reference TRBV30 and TRBJ1-2, reads SQTIHQWPATLVQPVGSPLSLECTVEGTSNPNLYWYRQAAGRGLQLLFYSVGIGQISSEVPQNLSASRPQDRQFILSSKKLLLSDSGFYLCAWSELGDYGYTFGSGTRLTVV.

The chain couples TRBV24-1 to TRBJ2-7; 9 nucleotides align to TRBD1. CDR1 is KGHDR and CDR2 is SFDVKD in the germline V gene. CDR3 size: 16 residues. Germline trimming cut 5 bases from V and 6 bases from J; bases unmatched to any gene: 13. The CDR3 reads CATSGIIGTGLGEQYF. The CDR3 DNA sequence: TGTGCCACCAGTGGAATCATCGGGACAGGGCTAGGCGAGCAGTACTTC.

The rearrangement joins TRBV10-3 to TRBJ1-1; D is uncertain. CDR3 length: 13 residues. CDR1 is ENHRY and CDR2 is SYGVKD in the germline V gene. V lost 8 bases and J 0 bases, leaving 10 bases between the germline ends. The CDR3, as DNA: TGTGCCATCGGAACGGGTATGAACACTGAAGCTTTCTTT. Its translation: CAIGTGMNTEAFF.

V gene TRBV3-1 (or the pseudogene TRBV3-2) combines with J gene TRBJ1-1, with TRBD1 matching 7 bases. The CDR3 sequence is 16 residues long. Per the germline V gene, CDR1 is LGHDT and CDR2 is YNNKEL (reference sequence). The J segment lost 3 bases and the V segment lost 0 bases, leaving 7 bases of the junction unmatched. The CDR3 sequence is CASSQDGTEFYTEAFF. CDR3 nucleotides: TGTGCCAGCAGCCAAGATGGGACAGAATTCTACACTGAAGCTTTCTTT.

The CDR3 sequence is CASSQKAGRVETQYF. CDR3 bases: TGCGCCAGCAGCCAGAAGGCTGGCAGGGTAGAGACCCAGTACTTC. The rearrangement uses TRBV5-1 and TRBJ2-5; D may be TRBD1 (5 bases). This CDR3 contains 15 residues. Germline-derived CDR1 and CDR2 are SGHRS and YFSETQ. With 4 bases removed from V and 4 bases from J, the gap between germline ends came to 17 bases.